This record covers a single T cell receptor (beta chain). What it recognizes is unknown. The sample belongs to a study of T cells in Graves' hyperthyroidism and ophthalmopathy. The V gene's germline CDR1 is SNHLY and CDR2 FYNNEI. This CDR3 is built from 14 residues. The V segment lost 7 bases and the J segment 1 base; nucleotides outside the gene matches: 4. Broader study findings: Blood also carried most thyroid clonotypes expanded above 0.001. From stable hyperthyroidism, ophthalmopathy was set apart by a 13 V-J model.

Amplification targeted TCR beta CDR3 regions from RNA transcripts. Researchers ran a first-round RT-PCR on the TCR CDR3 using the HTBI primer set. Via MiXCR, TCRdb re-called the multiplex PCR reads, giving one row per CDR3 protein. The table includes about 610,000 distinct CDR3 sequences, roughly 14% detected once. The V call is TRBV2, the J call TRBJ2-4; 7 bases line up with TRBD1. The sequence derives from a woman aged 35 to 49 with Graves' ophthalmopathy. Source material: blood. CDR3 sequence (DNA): TGTGCCAGCACCATGGGACAGGCCAAAAACATTCAGTACTTC. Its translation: CASTMGQAKNIQYF. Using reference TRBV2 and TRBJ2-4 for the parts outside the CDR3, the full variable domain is EPEVTQTPSHQVTQMGQEVILRCVPISNHLYFYWYRQILGQKVEFLVSFYNNEISEKSEIFDDQFSVERPDGSNFTLKIRSTKLEDSAMYFCASTMGQAKNIQYFGAGTRLSVL.